Listed below are T cell receptor beta chains from one sample, sequenced in a study of T-cell reconstitution after alpha-beta-depleted transplantation in children. MiXCR, run by TCRdb on the PCR reads, gives a single entry per CDR3 protein. The repertoire holds approximately 270,000 distinct CDR3 sequences, with almost 10% as singletons. The sample consisted of PBMCs from the stem cell graft donor, taken from the stem cell graft. The receptors derive from a human donor who donated a stem cell graft to a child with SCID. Both conserved end residues are part of each CDR3. A D gene is named only where the DNA matches it firmly. Only some rows state a clone size, as once, few, many or a class for expanded clones.

TRBJ2-7 - TRBV12-3/TRBV12-4 few TGTGCCAGCAATCCTGGGGGTTACTCCTACGAGCAGTACTTC CASNPGGYSYEQYF
TRBJ2-3 TRBD2 TRBV7-7 - TGTGCCAGCAGCTTAGGACTAGCAGCCACAGATACGCAGTATTTT CASSLGLAATDTQYF
TRBJ2-3 - TRBV4-1 - TGCGCCAGCAGCCAGGCCGGGGGTTACACAGATACGCAGTATTTT CASSQAGGYTDTQYF
TRBJ2-3 - TRBV7-8 - TGTGCCAGCAGCCCCCCGCCCACTAGCCTCCAGTATTTT CASSPPPTSLQYF
TRBJ2-2 - TRBV14 many TGTGCCAGCCAGAGGAGGGACACCGGGGAGCTGTTTTTT CASQRRDTGELFF
TRBJ2-7 - TRBV15 - TGTGCCACCAGCAGAGATCCGAGGGGCGAGCAGTACTTC CATSRDPRGEQYF
TRBJ2-7 - TRBV2 - TGTGCCAGCTTACTCTCCTACGAGCAGTACTTC CASLLSYEQYF
TRBJ1-5 TRBD1 TRBV20-1 few TGCAGTGCAATCGGACCAGGGGGGCAGGGCCTCTCCAATCAGCCCCAGCATTTT CSAIGPGGQGLSNQPQHF
TRBJ2-4 - TRBV29-1 - TGCAGCGTCGGAGCAGGGTCCGTTACCAAAAACATTCAGTACTTC CSVGAGSVTKNIQYF
TRBJ2-6 - TRBV9 many TGTGCCAGCAGCGTAGTCGGGGGTGCTGGGGCCAACGTCCTGACTTTC CASSVVGGAGANVLTF
TRBJ2-7 TRBD1 TRBV5-4 - TGTGCCAGCAGCTCCGGACAGGGACGATGGTACTTC CASSSGQGRWYF
TRBJ2-7 TRBD2 TRBV5-1 many TGCGCCAGCAGCACCCTAGCGGGATCCTCCTACGAGCAGTACTTC CASSTLAGSSYEQYF
TRBJ2-7 TRBD1 TRBV29-1 - TGCAGCGTTGAAGGTCAGGGGGCCTACGAGCAGTACTTC CSVEGQGAYEQYF
TRBJ1-1 - TRBV5-1 medium-sized TGCGCCAGCAGCTCCCGGGGACGGACGAACACTGAAGCTTTCTTT CASSSRGRTNTEAFF
TRBJ1-3 - TRBV25-1 - TGTGCCAGCAGTGAATACGCGGGAACGGGAAACACCATATATTTT CASSEYAGTGNTIYF
TRBJ1-2 TRBD1 TRBV5-6 - TGTGCCAGCACCCTCGTAGGGCAGGGGGACGGCTACACCTTC CASTLVGQGDGYTF
TRBJ1-1 - TRBV7-6 many TGTGCCAGCAGCTTAGCGCTGAACGCTGAAGCTTTCTTT CASSLALNAEAFF
TRBJ1-1 TRBD1 TRBV27 few TGTGCCAGCAGTTCAGAGGGGGCTCGGAACACTGAAGCTTTCTTT CASSSEGARNTEAFF
TRBJ1-4 - TRBV20-1 many TGCAGTGCTAGAAAAGCAGCTAATGAAAAACTGTTTTTT CSARKAANEKLFF
TRBJ1-1 TRBD1 TRBV11-2 few TGTGCCAGCAGAGAACCGGGACAGGGGATGAACACTGAAGCTTTCTTT CASREPGQGMNTEAFF
TRBJ2-7 - TRBV5-1 - TGCGCCAGCAGCCACCCAGGGGTGAACTCCTACGAGCAGTACTTC CASSHPGVNSYEQYF
TRBJ2-3 - TRBV5-1 - TGCGCCAGCAGCCCGCGGGCAGGGATTAACACAGATACGCAGTATTTT CASSPRAGINTDTQYF